The present entry profiles one TCR beta chain with its context. The source of the sample is a study of blood T cell repertoires in COVID-19. Study summary: Specimens from acute and convalescent COVID-19 originated in the United States, Italy and Spain. The analysed material was cDNA or gDNA that came from T cells, B-cell-depleted T cells, or PBMCs.

Profiled with immunoSEQ multiplex PCR; TCRdb holds only in-frame clones, not every one. The sample includes roughly 80,000 clones, 80% to 95% of them seen just once. The CDR3 is 15 residues long. Germline lookup yields CDR1 SGDLS and CDR2 YYNGEE. Trimming removed 2 bases from V and 5 bases from J; junction bases left unmatched: 7. The sample consisted of peripheral blood. This clonotype was obtained from a man aged 50 to 59 with COVID-19, enrolled during active disease. The chain is built from TRBV9 and TRBJ2-5; 9 bases agree with TRBD2. The CDR3 protein is CASSVGGRVGETQYF. CDR3 DNA: TGTGCCAGCAGCGTCGGCGGGAGGGTCGGCGAGACCCAGTACTTC.